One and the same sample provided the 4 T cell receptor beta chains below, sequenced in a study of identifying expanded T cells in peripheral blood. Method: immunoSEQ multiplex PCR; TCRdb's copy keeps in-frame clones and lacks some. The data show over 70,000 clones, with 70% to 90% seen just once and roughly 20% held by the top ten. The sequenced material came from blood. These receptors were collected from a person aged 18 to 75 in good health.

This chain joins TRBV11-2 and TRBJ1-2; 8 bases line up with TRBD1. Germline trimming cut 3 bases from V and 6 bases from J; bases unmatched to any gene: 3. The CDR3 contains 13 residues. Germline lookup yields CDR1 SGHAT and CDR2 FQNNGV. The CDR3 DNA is TGTGCCAGCAGCTTGCAGGGGGCGGATGGCTACACCTTC. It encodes CASSLQGADGYTF.

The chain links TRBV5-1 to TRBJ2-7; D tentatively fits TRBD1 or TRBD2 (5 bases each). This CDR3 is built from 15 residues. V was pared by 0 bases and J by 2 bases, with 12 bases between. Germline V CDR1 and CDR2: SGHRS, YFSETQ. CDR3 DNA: TGCGCCAGCAGCTTGGGGGGACGGAGAACCTACGAGCAGTACTTC. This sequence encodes CASSLGGRRTYEQYF.

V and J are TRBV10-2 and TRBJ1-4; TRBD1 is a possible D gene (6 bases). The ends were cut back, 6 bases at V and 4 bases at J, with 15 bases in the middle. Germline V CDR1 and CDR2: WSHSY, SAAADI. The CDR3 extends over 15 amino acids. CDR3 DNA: TGCGCCAGCAGGAAACCGGGACAAGTTAATGAAAAACTGTTTTTT. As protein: CASRKPGQVNEKLFF.

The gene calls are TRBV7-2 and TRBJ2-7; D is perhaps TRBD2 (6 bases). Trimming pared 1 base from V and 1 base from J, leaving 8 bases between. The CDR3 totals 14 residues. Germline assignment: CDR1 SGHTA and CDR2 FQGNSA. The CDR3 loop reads CASSLVGGSYEQYF. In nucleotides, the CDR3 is TGTGCCAGCAGCTTAGTCGGGGGTTCCTACGAGCAGTACTTC.